The present TCR beta chain was sequenced within a study of shared clonotypes between healthy human individuals. Selected positively for CCR7 and CD45RO-negative, naive CD8 cells excluded terminally differentiated effector memory CD45RA+ cells. The study's findings and limits: Tissues were not sampled, only blood, and their repertoires likely differ.

Germline assignment: CDR1 SGHAT and CDR2 FQNNGV. The CDR3 has 18 residues. Trimming shortened V by 5 bases and J by 1 base, and 20 bases separated the two germline ends. Details on this clone: The target antigen is unknown.

Original data processing: Junction-only immunoSEQ data arrived without quality scores, meaning filtering differed. Clones were read by immunoSEQ multiplex PCR, and TCRdb kept only the in-frame ones, dropping some. V, J and clone size are taken as reported in that table, and D and trimming were inferred from the DNA itself. The table includes around 2.1 million clones, 85% to 95% detected once. This rearrangement joins TRBV11-2 to TRBJ2-2, with D perhaps being TRBD1 or TRBD2 (5 bases each). Sequencing was carried out using naive CD8+ T cells from PBMCs. The clonotype originates from a man aged 18 to 30 in good health. Some clones in this sample may be carry-over from other donors' samples. CDR3: CASSASWETEENTGELFF. Here the CDR3 DNA reads TGTGCCAGCAGCGCTAGTTGGGAGACAGAAGAGAACACCGGGGAGCTGTTTTTT.